One sample yielded the 8 T cell receptor beta chains listed below, sequenced in a study of cytomegalovirus exposure and HLA in healthy donors. The PCR ran on 60 Vbeta and 13 Jbeta primers. Method: immunoSEQ multiplex PCR; TCRdb's copy keeps in-frame clones and lacks some. The table has 100,000 to 150,000 clones, about 80% seen once. The material sequenced was PBMCs. The receptors stem from a middle-aged woman in good health and CMV-seronegative.

The chain links TRBV27 to TRBJ1-6, with TRBD1 matching over 9 bases. This CDR3 is built from 15 residues. V shed 7 bases, J shed 9 bases, and the junction held 10 bases outside the gene matches. Germline CDR1 MNHEY, CDR2 SMNVEV (reference sequence). For the CDR3, the DNA is TGTGCCAGCAAAATGACAGGGGGTGCAAGTTCACCCCTCCACTTT. This encodes CASKMTGGASSPLHF.

The chain employs TRBV5-4 and TRBJ2-2; 8 nucleotides line up with TRBD2. This CDR3 comprises 16 residues. CDR1 is SGHNT and CDR2 is YYREEE in the germline V gene (reference sequence). The V and J ends lost 1 base and 6 bases, in that order; junction bases with no gene match: 8. The CDR3 region has the DNA TGTGCCAGCAGCTTGTCTGGCGGGGGGTCGGCCGGGGAGCTGTTTTTT. It codes for CASSLSGGGSAGELFF.

This sequence joins TRBV7-9 and TRBJ2-7; 10 bases agree with TRBD1. CDR3 size: 16 residues. The germline gives CDR1 SEHNR, CDR2 FQNEAQ (reference sequence). Trimming cost V 6 bases and J 6 bases; bases outside gene matches: 14. The CDR3 loop is CASSYNSGTGVLEQYF. In DNA form, the CDR3 reads TGTGCCAGCAGTTATAACTCCGGGACAGGGGTTCTCGAGCAGTACTTC.

The chain recombines TRBV7-2 with TRBJ1-5, with 8 bases matching TRBD1. The CDR3 contains 16 residues. CDR1 and CDR2 from the germline V gene are SGHTA and FQGNSA. V lost 4 bases, J lost 0 bases, and 5 bases stayed unmatched. In nucleotides, the CDR3 is TGTGCCAGCAGCTCAAGGACAGGGATTAGCAATCAGCCCCAGCATTTT. Translation gives CASSSRTGISNQPQHF.

This clone was recorded only once. This chain links TRBV4-1 with TRBJ2-7; TRBD1 agrees at 12 bases. Germline-derived CDR1 and CDR2 are MGHRA and YSYEKL. The V segment lost 3 bases and the J segment 4 bases; nucleotides outside the gene matches: 4. The CDR3 runs to 15 residues. The CDR3 bases are TGCGCCAGCAGCCAGGGGACAGGGGGCTTGTACGAGCAGTACTTC. Translating it yields CASSQGTGGLYEQYF.

Regarding this clone: The same CDR3 is also encoded by other DNA sequences in this sample. The V call is TRBV5-6, the J call TRBJ1-5; the match to TRBD1 covers 7 bases. J lost 5 bases, V lost 2 bases, and 1 base had no gene match. The CDR3 totals 13 residues. Germline-derived CDR1 and CDR2 are SGHDT and YYEEEE. CDR3 region: CASSFQGDQPQHF. The CDR3, as DNA: TGTGCCAGCAGCTTCCAGGGGGATCAGCCCCAGCATTTT.

The chain combines TRBV10-3 with TRBJ1-1, with 9 bases matching TRBD1. The germline V gene has CDR1 ENHRY and CDR2 SYGVKD. There are 16 residues in the CDR3. After removal of 1 base from V and 3 bases from J, the junction contained 6 bases not matched to a gene. CDR3 coding DNA: TGTGCCATCAGTGAGTGGGGGACAGGGAAGGACACTGAAGCTTTCTTT. Protein: CAISEWGTGKDTEAFF.

The chain employs TRBV18 and TRBJ2-7; possible D gene TRBD1, 6 bases. Trimming took 6 bases from V and 1 from J, leaving 16 bases between them. Germline CDR1 is KGHSH and CDR2 is LQKENI. This CDR3 region has 15 residues. CDR3 in amino acids: CASSGQGRASYEQYF. The CDR3 nucleotides read TGTGCCAGCTCGGGGCAGGGGCGAGCTTCCTACGAGCAGTACTTC. Filled out from reference TRBV18 and TRBJ2-7, the complete variable domain reads NAGVMQNPRHLVRRRGQEARLRCSPMKGHSHVYWYRQLPEEGLKFMVYLQKENIIDESGMPKERFSAEFPKEGPSILRIQQVVRGDSAAYFCASSGQGRASYEQYFGPGTRLTVT.